This TCR beta chain is from a study of blood T cell repertoires in COVID-19. Study summary: Whether acute or convalescent, the COVID-19 samples came from the United States, Italy and Spain. T cells, B-cell-depleted T cells, or PBMCs provided the cDNA or gDNA that served as material.

While infection was still active, Seattle patients were enrolled and then followed longitudinally. CDR1 and CDR2 (germline): KGHDR, SFDVKD. J lost 2 bases, V lost 1 base, and 8 bases had no gene match. The CDR3 runs to 18 residues. Original data processing: It was from reference gene primer amplification that nucleated cell counts were estimated. Using immunoSEQ multiplex PCR, the repertoire was profiled, and TCRdb retains in-frame clones only, with some absent. From that table come the V and J calls and clone size; the DNA was used to work out D and trimming. The data show 410,000 or so clones, about 89% seen once.

The clonotype comes from a woman aged 40 to 55 with COVID-19, enrolled during active disease. The source material was peripheral blood. The chain carries TRBV24-1 and TRBJ2-1; 9 bases agree with TRBD2. CDR3 sequence: CATSDFVASGDTYNEQFF. The DNA of the CDR3 is TGTGCCACCAGTGATTTCGTGGCTAGCGGGGACACCTACAATGAGCAGTTCTTC.